The clone carrying this TCR beta chain was found a few times. Methods used by the authors: Nucleated cell number was recorded as an estimate derived from reference gene primer amplification. Sequenced by immunoSEQ multiplex PCR; TCRdb stores in-frame clones only, minus some. The V and J calls and clone size come from that table; D and trimming were worked out from the DNA. The top ten clones hold about a tenth of a sample with 75,000 to 85,000 clones, around 84% of them seen once. The data were obtained in a study of blood T cell repertoires in COVID-19. Study-level background: T cells, B-cell-depleted T cells, or PBMCs provided the cDNA or gDNA that served as material.

V shed 1 base, J shed 1 base, and the junction held 7 bases outside the gene matches. Per the germline V gene, CDR1 is SGHAT and CDR2 is FQNNGV. This CDR3 spans 18 amino acids. Seattle's enrolled individuals joined amid active infection and were then monitored longitudinally. The TCR comes from a man aged 60 to 69 with COVID-19, enrolled during active disease. The J gene is TRBJ2-1, the V gene TRBV11-2; 10 bases are a match to TRBD2. Material: peripheral blood. The CDR3 sequence: CASSLVFGSGGSYNEQFF. The CDR3 coding sequence is TGTGCCAGCAGCTTAGTTTTCGGTAGCGGGGGGTCCTACAATGAGCAGTTCTTC.